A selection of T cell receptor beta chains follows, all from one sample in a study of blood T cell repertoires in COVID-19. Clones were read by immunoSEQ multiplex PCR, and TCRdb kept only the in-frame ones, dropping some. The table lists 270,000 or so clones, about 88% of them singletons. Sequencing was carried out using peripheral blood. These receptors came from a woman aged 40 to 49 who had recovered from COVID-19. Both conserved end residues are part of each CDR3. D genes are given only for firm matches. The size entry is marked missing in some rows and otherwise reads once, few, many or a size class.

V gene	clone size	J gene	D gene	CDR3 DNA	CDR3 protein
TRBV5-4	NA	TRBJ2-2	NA	TGTGCCAGCAGCTTGGAAAGACAGGTGAACACCGGGGAGCTGTTTTTT	CASSLERQVNTGELFF
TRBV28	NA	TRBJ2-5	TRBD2	TGTGCCAGCAGTTTTTCTCGACTAGCGGTCTTAGAGACCCAGTACTTC	CASSFSRLAVLETQYF
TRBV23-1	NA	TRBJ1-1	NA	TGCGCCAGCAGTCGGGCCGGGACACCAGATGTTGAAGCTTTCTTT	CASSRAGTPDVEAFF
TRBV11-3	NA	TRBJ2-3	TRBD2	TGTGCCAGCAGCTCCTTCCCCGAGCGGGAGTTGGGAGATACGCAGTATTTT	CASSSFPERELGDTQYF
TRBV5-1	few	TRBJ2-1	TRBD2	TGCGCCAGCAGTTACAGGACTAGCGGGGTGTACAATGAGCAGTTCTTC	CASSYRTSGVYNEQFF
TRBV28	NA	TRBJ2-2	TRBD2	TGTGCCAGCAGTTTAGGACTAGCGGGGCACACCGGGGAGCTGTTTTTT	CASSLGLAGHTGELFF
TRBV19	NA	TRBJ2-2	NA	TGTGCCAGTAGTATGGGGGGGAACACCGGGGAGCTGTTTTTT	CASSMGGNTGELFF
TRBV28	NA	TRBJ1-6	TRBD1	TGTGCCAGCAGTTTAGGGGACAGGGGTTCCTATAATTCACCCCTCCACTTT	CASSLGDRGSYNSPLHF
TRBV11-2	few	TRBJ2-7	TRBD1	TGTGCCAGTAGACAGGGGATGTACGAGCAGTACTTC	CASRQGMYEQYF
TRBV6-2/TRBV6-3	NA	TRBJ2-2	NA	TGTGCCAGCAGTTCATACAGGGTAGGGAACACCGGGGAGCTGTTTTTT	CASSSYRVGNTGELFF
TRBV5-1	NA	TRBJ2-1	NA	TGCGCCAGTCATCGCCGGGACGGGAGCTACAATGAGCAGTTCTTC	CASHRRDGSYNEQFF